A single T cell receptor beta chain is shown here with its context. As yet, its antigen is unknown. This specimen belongs to a study of T cell responses to AZD1222 COVID-19 vaccine. Study findings and constraints: Donors, mostly white British, included more females; clonal diversity was possibly underestimated.

The V and J ends lost 2 bases and 4 bases respectively, with 9 bases between them. This CDR3 comprises 15 residues. CDR1 is MDHEN and CDR2 is SYDVKM in the germline V gene. Clones were sequenced by immunoSEQ multiplex PCR, and TCRdb holds only the in-frame ones, with some missing. The data show about 140,000 clones, roughly 92% seen once. The TCR sequence derives from an adult in good health. This chain links TRBV28 with TRBJ1-6; D is ambiguous. The sequencing used peripheral blood, collected on day 0 of AZD1222 vaccination. Here the CDR3 reads CASSLTERYNSPLHF. For the CDR3, the DNA is TGTGCCAGCAGTTTAACGGAAAGGTATAATTCACCCCTCCACTTT.